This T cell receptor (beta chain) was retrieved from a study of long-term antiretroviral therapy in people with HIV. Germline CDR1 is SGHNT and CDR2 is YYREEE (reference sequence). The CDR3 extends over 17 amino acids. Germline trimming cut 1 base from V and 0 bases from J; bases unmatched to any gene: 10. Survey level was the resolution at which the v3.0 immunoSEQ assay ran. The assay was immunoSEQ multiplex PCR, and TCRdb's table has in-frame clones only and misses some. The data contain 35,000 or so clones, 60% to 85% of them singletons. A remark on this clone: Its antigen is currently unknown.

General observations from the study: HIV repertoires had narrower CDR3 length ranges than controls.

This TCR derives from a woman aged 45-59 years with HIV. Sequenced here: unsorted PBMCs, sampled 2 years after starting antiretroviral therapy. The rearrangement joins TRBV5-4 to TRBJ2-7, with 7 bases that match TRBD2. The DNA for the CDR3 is TGTGCCAGCAGCTTGCCCCCGGGGCGCGGGGGCTCCTACGAGCAGTACTTC. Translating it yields CASSLPPGRGGSYEQYF.